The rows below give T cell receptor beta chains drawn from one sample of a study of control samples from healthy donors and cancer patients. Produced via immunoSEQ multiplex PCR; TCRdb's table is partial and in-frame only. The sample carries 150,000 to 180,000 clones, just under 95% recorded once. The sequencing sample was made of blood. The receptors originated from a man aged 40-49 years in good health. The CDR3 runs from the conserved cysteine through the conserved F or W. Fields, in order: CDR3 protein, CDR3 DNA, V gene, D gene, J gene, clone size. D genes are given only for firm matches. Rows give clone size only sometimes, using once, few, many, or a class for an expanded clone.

CDR3 protein: CASSWQGTVEIGEQYF
CDR3 DNA: TGTGCCAGCAGCTGGCAAGGGACGGTCGAAATAGGCGAGCAGTACTTC
V gene: TRBV5-6
D gene: NA
J gene: TRBJ2-7
clone size: once

CDR3 protein: CASSFSGGAVEQFF
CDR3 DNA: TGCGCCAGCAGCTTTAGCGGGGGGGCGGTTGAGCAGTTCTTC
V gene: TRBV5-1
D gene: TRBD2
J gene: TRBJ2-1
clone size: NA

CDR3 protein: CASSLGGQGDEKLFF
CDR3 DNA: TGTGCCAGCAGCTTGGGTGGTCAGGGGGATGAAAAACTGTTTTTT
V gene: TRBV7-6
D gene: TRBD1
J gene: TRBJ1-4
clone size: NA

CDR3 protein: CASSSSVKNIQYF
CDR3 DNA: TGTGCCAGCAGCTCCTCTGTAAAAAACATTCAGTACTTC
V gene: TRBV6-5
D gene: NA
J gene: TRBJ2-4
clone size: NA

CDR3 protein: CASSQGTENTGELFF
CDR3 DNA: TGTGCCAGCAGCCAGGGGACAGAGAACACCGGGGAGCTGTTTTTT
V gene: TRBV3-1/TRBV3-2
D gene: TRBD1
J gene: TRBJ2-2
clone size: NA

CDR3 protein: CASSLTAINEKLFF
CDR3 DNA: TGTGCCAGCAGCTTGACAGCGATTAATGAAAAACTGTTTTTT
V gene: TRBV6-5
D gene: NA
J gene: TRBJ1-4
clone size: NA

CDR3 protein: CASSFTGTGGADGYTF
CDR3 DNA: TGCGCCAGCAGCTTCACAGGGACAGGGGGCGCGGATGGCTACACCTTC
V gene: TRBV5-1
D gene: TRBD1
J gene: TRBJ1-2
clone size: once

CDR3 protein: CAISESAYEQYF
CDR3 DNA: TGTGCCATCAGTGAGTCGGCTTACGAGCAGTACTTC
V gene: TRBV10-3
D gene: NA
J gene: TRBJ2-7
clone size: NA

CDR3 protein: CSVSADYGYTF
CDR3 DNA: TGCAGCGTCTCGGCTGACTATGGCTACACCTTC
V gene: TRBV20-1
D gene: NA
J gene: TRBJ1-2
clone size: NA

CDR3 protein: CASSLSQGRTDTQYF
CDR3 DNA: TGTGCCAGCAGTTTATCTCAGGGCCGCACAGATACGCAGTATTTT
V gene: TRBV28
D gene: NA
J gene: TRBJ2-3
clone size: NA

CDR3 protein: CASSSPVRDEQYF
CDR3 DNA: TGCGCCAGCAGCTCCCCAGTAAGGGACGAGCAGTACTTC
V gene: TRBV5-1
D gene: NA
J gene: TRBJ2-7
clone size: few

CDR3 protein: CASSVGAGRYEQYF
CDR3 DNA: TGTGCCAGCAGCGTAGGGGCAGGCCGCTACGAGCAGTACTTC
V gene: TRBV9
D gene: NA
J gene: TRBJ2-7
clone size: NA

CDR3 protein: CASSTLGAVNEKLFF
CDR3 DNA: TGCGCCAGCAGCACCCTCGGGGCGGTGAATGAAAAACTGTTTTTT
V gene: TRBV5-1
D gene: NA
J gene: TRBJ1-4
clone size: NA

CDR3 protein: CASSLTVSGNTIYF
CDR3 DNA: TGCGCCAGCAGCTTAACGGTCTCTGGAAACACCATATATTTT
V gene: TRBV5-1
D gene: NA
J gene: TRBJ1-3
clone size: NA

CDR3 protein: CASSLPTVVGRGYTF
CDR3 DNA: TGTGCCAGCAGTTTACCGACCGTTGTAGGACGCGGCTACACCTTC
V gene: TRBV28
D gene: NA
J gene: TRBJ1-2
clone size: NA

CDR3 protein: CASSYSRDSYGYTF
CDR3 DNA: TGTGCCAGCAGTTACTCACGGGACAGCTACGGCTACACCTTC
V gene: TRBV6-5
D gene: TRBD1
J gene: TRBJ1-2
clone size: NA

CDR3 protein: CASSFPLGDRGRLGPQHF
CDR3 DNA: TGTGCCAGCAGCTTCCCCCTTGGGGACAGGGGGCGGTTGGGGCCCCAGCATTTT
V gene: TRBV11-3
D gene: TRBD1
J gene: TRBJ1-5
clone size: few

CDR3 protein: CASSATGSPYEQYF
CDR3 DNA: TGTGCCAGCAGCGCGACAGGGTCTCCCTACGAGCAGTACTTC
V gene: TRBV9
D gene: TRBD1
J gene: TRBJ2-7
clone size: NA

CDR3 protein: CATSDPGFNYGYTF
CDR3 DNA: TGTGCCACCAGTGACCCTGGGTTTAACTATGGCTACACCTTC
V gene: TRBV24-1
D gene: NA
J gene: TRBJ1-2
clone size: NA

CDR3 protein: CASSPEEVPSTDTQYF
CDR3 DNA: TGTGCCAGCAGCCCAGAGGAGGTCCCGAGCACAGATACGCAGTATTTT
V gene: TRBV9
D gene: NA
J gene: TRBJ2-3
clone size: NA

CDR3 protein: CASSIAGGLSTDTQYF
CDR3 DNA: TGTGCCAGTAGTATAGCGGGAGGTTTAAGCACAGATACGCAGTATTTT
V gene: TRBV19
D gene: TRBD2
J gene: TRBJ2-3
clone size: NA

CDR3 protein: CASSSGQGFNSPLHF
CDR3 DNA: TGTGCCAGTAGTTCGGGACAGGGGTTCAATTCACCCCTCCACTTT
V gene: TRBV19
D gene: TRBD1
J gene: TRBJ1-6
clone size: once

CDR3 protein: CASNRGADTQYF
CDR3 DNA: TGTGCCAGTAACAGGGGAGCAGATACGCAGTATTTT
V gene: TRBV6-1
D gene: TRBD1
J gene: TRBJ2-3
clone size: NA

CDR3 protein: CASSMTGRGSGANVLTF
CDR3 DNA: TGTGCCAGTAGTATGACAGGGAGGGGCTCTGGGGCCAACGTCCTGACTTTC
V gene: TRBV19
D gene: NA
J gene: TRBJ2-6
clone size: NA

CDR3 protein: CAISEWAGNYGYTF
CDR3 DNA: TGTGCCATCAGTGAGTGGGCAGGGAACTATGGCTACACCTTC
V gene: TRBV10-3
D gene: NA
J gene: TRBJ1-2
clone size: NA

CDR3 protein: CASSLAGGQFEAFF
CDR3 DNA: TGTGCCAGCAGCTTAGCGGGGGGACAGTTTGAAGCTTTCTTT
V gene: TRBV7-2
D gene: TRBD1
J gene: TRBJ1-1
clone size: NA

CDR3 protein: CASSPGGDTQYF
CDR3 DNA: TGTGCCAGCTCACCCGGGGGGGATACGCAGTATTTT
V gene: TRBV18
D gene: TRBD2
J gene: TRBJ2-3
clone size: NA

CDR3 protein: CASSPGAGPYEQYF
CDR3 DNA: TGCGCCAGCAGCCCCGGGGCGGGCCCCTACGAGCAGTACTTC
V gene: TRBV5-1
D gene: NA
J gene: TRBJ2-7
clone size: NA

CDR3 protein: CASSLASGGTTDTQYF
CDR3 DNA: TGTGCCAGCAGCTTGGCTAGCGGCGGGACCACAGATACGCAGTATTTT
V gene: TRBV5-6
D gene: TRBD2
J gene: TRBJ2-3
clone size: NA

CDR3 protein: CASSPLQDSRSGNTIYF
CDR3 DNA: TGTGCCAGCTCACCACTCCAGGATTCCCGCTCTGGAAACACCATATATTTT
V gene: TRBV18
D gene: NA
J gene: TRBJ1-3
clone size: NA

CDR3 protein: CASNAGDGNQPQHF
CDR3 DNA: TGCGCCAGCAACGCCGGGGATGGCAATCAGCCCCAGCATTTT
V gene: TRBV10-1
D gene: NA
J gene: TRBJ1-5
clone size: NA

CDR3 protein: CASSDGGNTIYF
CDR3 DNA: TGTGCCAGCAGTGACGGTGGAAACACCATATATTTT
V gene: TRBV6-1
D gene: NA
J gene: TRBJ1-3
clone size: NA

CDR3 protein: CASSQSVTGHSNQPQHF
CDR3 DNA: TGCGCCAGCAGTCAATCTGTTACAGGTCATAGCAATCAGCCCCAGCATTTT
V gene: TRBV23-1
D gene: NA
J gene: TRBJ1-5
clone size: NA

CDR3 protein: CASSSWTGGRQPQHF
CDR3 DNA: TGTGCCAGCAGCTCATGGACTGGGGGCAGGCAGCCCCAGCATTTT
V gene: TRBV5-6
D gene: NA
J gene: TRBJ1-5
clone size: NA

CDR3 protein: CASSLVNTRTGELFF
CDR3 DNA: TGTGCCAGCAGCTTAGTAAACACCCGCACCGGGGAGCTGTTTTTT
V gene: TRBV7-9
D gene: NA
J gene: TRBJ2-2
clone size: NA

CDR3 protein: CASSFGGSADTQYF
CDR3 DNA: TGTGCCAGCAGCTTCGGGGGCTCGGCAGATACGCAGTATTTT
V gene: TRBV7-9
D gene: NA
J gene: TRBJ2-3
clone size: NA

CDR3 protein: CASSPSGGIGETQYF
CDR3 DNA: TGTGCCAGCAGCCCTAGCGGGGGAATAGGAGAGACCCAGTACTTC
V gene: TRBV9
D gene: TRBD2
J gene: TRBJ2-5
clone size: NA

CDR3 protein: CASRLDGSYEQYF
CDR3 DNA: TGTGCCAGCAGGCTGGACGGATCCTACGAGCAGTACTTC
V gene: TRBV12-3/TRBV12-4
D gene: NA
J gene: TRBJ2-7
clone size: NA

CDR3 protein: CASSLYDKTNTEAFF
CDR3 DNA: TGTGCCAGCTCACTCTACGACAAGACGAACACTGAAGCTTTCTTT
V gene: TRBV18
D gene: NA
J gene: TRBJ1-1
clone size: NA

CDR3 protein: CASSLESARGANYGYTF
CDR3 DNA: TGTGCCAGCAGCTTAGAAAGTGCCAGGGGGGCTAACTATGGCTACACCTTC
V gene: TRBV7-2
D gene: TRBD1
J gene: TRBJ1-2
clone size: once

CDR3 protein: CATAGTGDGYTF
CDR3 DNA: TGTGCCACCGCCGGGACAGGGGATGGCTACACCTTC
V gene: TRBV24-1
D gene: TRBD1
J gene: TRBJ1-2
clone size: NA

CDR3 protein: CASNTGVNSPLHF
CDR3 DNA: TGTGCCAGCAATACAGGCGTTAATTCACCCCTCCACTTT
V gene: TRBV2
D gene: NA
J gene: TRBJ1-6
clone size: NA

CDR3 protein: CASSNLLSGNTIYF
CDR3 DNA: TGTGCCAGTAGCAATCTCCTCTCTGGAAACACCATATATTTT
V gene: TRBV19
D gene: NA
J gene: TRBJ1-3
clone size: NA

CDR3 protein: CASSFGMNTEAFF
CDR3 DNA: TGTGCCAGCAGTTTCGGTATGAACACTGAAGCTTTCTTT
V gene: TRBV5-5
D gene: NA
J gene: TRBJ1-1
clone size: few

CDR3 protein: CASRPDSLGSPLHF
CDR3 DNA: TGTGCCAGCAGACCCGACAGCTTGGGGTCACCCCTCCACTTT
V gene: TRBV6-5
D gene: NA
J gene: TRBJ1-6
clone size: NA